This passage covers 10 T cell receptor beta chains from one sample sequenced in a study of CD8 T cells in Susac syndrome (dated 2019 in TCRdb). Libraries were made using the immunoSEQ multiplex PCR assay. RNA was extracted using the RNeasy kit, and about 0.45 to 1 ug of the RNA was reverse transcribed with random hexamers. In TCRdb, the public reads were trimmed at Q25 with fastp and aligned with MiXCR, with productive beta chains retained. Each CDR3 protein gets just one entry, which takes the most common genes and DNA from the rows behind it. Within this sample are about 440,000 distinct CDR3 sequences, with more than 80% of them counted one time only. The biggest ten clones account for about 0.12% of the sample. The sequencing input was CD8+ T cells from PBMCs. These receptors all come from a human donor with multiple sclerosis.

The chain joins TRBV15 to TRBJ1-5; 7 bases agree with TRBD1. This CDR3 is 15 amino acids long. J gave up 5 bases and V 3 bases, and 7 bases lay outside the gene matches. Germline values: CDR1 LNHNV, CDR2 YYDKDF (reference sequence). CDR3 sequence reads: CATSSGQDGYQPQHF. As DNA, the CDR3 is TGTGCCACCAGCAGTGGACAGGATGGATATCAGCCCCAGCATTTT.

Concerning this clonotype itself: The junction departs from germline at one end; a sequencing error may be responsible. The V call is TRBV7-9, the J call TRBJ2-3; 12 nucleotides match TRBD2. This CDR3 region has 15 residues. Germline V gene data show CDR1 as SEHNR and CDR2 as FQNEAQ (reference sequence). The CDR3 reads CASSLAGGPGDTQYF. CDR3 DNA: TGTGCCAGCAGCCTAGCGGGAGGGCCGGGAGATACGCAGTATTTT.

J is TRBJ2-1 and V is TRBV2, with 13 bases identical to TRBD2. The germline V gene encodes CDR1 SNHLY and CDR2 FYNNEI. This CDR3 has 16 amino acids. V gave up 4 bases and J gave up 5 bases; unmatched junction bases: 5. The CDR3 loop is CASSVPGLAGNNEQFF. The CDR3 DNA follows: TGTGCCAGCAGTGTTCCGGGACTAGCGGGAAACAATGAGCAGTTCTTC.

This clonotype has only one observation. CDR3 coding DNA: TGCGCCAGCAGCTCCTCTCTGGGGGAGATAAGCCACGAGCAGTACTTC. Encoded protein: CASSSSLGEISHEQYF. The gene calls are TRBV4-1 and TRBJ2-7; tentatively, D is TRBD1 or TRBD2 (5 bases each). Trimming pared 5 bases from V and 5 bases from J, leaving 22 bases between. Germline V CDR1 and CDR2: MGHRA, YSYEKL. This CDR3 contains 16 residues.

The chain joins TRBV7-8 to TRBJ2-7; 11 bases line up with TRBD2. The CDR3 consists of 18 residues. The germline V gene encodes CDR1 SGHVS and CDR2 FQNEAQ. After removal of 2 bases from V and 0 bases from J, the junction contained 9 bases not matched to a gene. The CDR3, as DNA: TGTGCCAGCAGCTTAAACGGTCTAGCGGGAGGCTTCTCCTACGAGCAGTACTTC. Its protein is CASSLNGLAGGFSYEQYF.

This clonotype was seen once. V usage is TRBV4-1 and J usage is TRBJ2-7, with 7 bases aligning to TRBD1. The V segment lost 6 bases and the J segment 5 bases; nucleotides outside the gene matches: 7. The CDR3 has 13 residues. Germline lookup yields CDR1 MGHRA and CDR2 YSYEKL. CDR3 in amino acids: CASRQLGGHEQYF. The CDR3 nucleotides are TGCGCCAGCAGACAGCTAGGGGGCCACGAGCAGTACTTC.

The genes are TRBV27 and TRBJ2-7; D might be TRBD1 or TRBD2, each matching 5 bases. The germline V gene has CDR1 MNHEY and CDR2 SMNVEV (reference sequence). This CDR3 has 13 residues. Trimming cost V 4 bases and J 2 bases, with 9 bases left between them. The CDR3 DNA reads TGTGCCAGCAGTTGGCAGGGACCCTACGAGCAGTACTTC. It is translated as CASSWQGPYEQYF.

The chain recombines TRBV12-3 or TRBV12-4 with TRBJ2-1; TRBD2 agrees at 14 bases. The V segment lost 6 bases and the J segment 8 bases; nucleotides outside the gene matches: 12. The CDR3 is made up of 17 amino acids. The CDR3 protein is CASRRGGGLAGAYEQFF. Written as DNA, the CDR3 is TGTGCCAGCAGGCGCGGAGGGGGACTAGCGGGAGCCTATGAGCAGTTCTTC.

The chain links TRBV7-2 to TRBJ2-3; D remains ambiguous. CDR1 is SGHTA, CDR2 FQGNSA, per germline. V lost 0 bases and J lost 2, with 6 bases in between. The CDR3 contains 14 residues. CDR3: CASSLAMDTDTQYF. The CDR3 DNA reads as TGTGCCAGCAGCTTAGCGATGGACACAGATACGCAGTATTTT.

This chain links TRBV19 with TRBJ2-1; no clear D. Germline CDR1 reads LNHDA; CDR2 reads SQIVND (reference sequence). CDR3 length: 13 residues. With 3 bases removed from V and 8 bases from J, the gap between germline ends came to 11 bases. The CDR3 nucleotides are TGTGCCAGTAGTATTGAGTTTTGGGATGAGCAGTTCTTC. Its translation is CASSIEFWDEQFF.